A selection of T cell receptor beta chains follows, all from one sample in a study of neurological immune-mediated disorders. TCRdb re-called the 5' RACE reads through MiXCR, storing one row per CDR3 protein. The sample holds around 69,000 distinct CDR3 sequences, around 9.6% seen once. The specimen was PBMCs. These receptors all stem from a man aged 30-40 years in good health. Both conserved end residues are part of each CDR3. D genes are given only for firm matches. Clone sizes are given selectively: once, few, many, or a class where the clone is expanded.

>-|-|TRBV21-1|TRBJ2-1
TGTGCCAGCGCACTAGAGCGGGGCTATCCGGATCGGAATGAGCAGTTCTTC
CASALERGYPDRNEQFF
>few|-|TRBV5-1|TRBJ1-1
TGCGCCAGCAGCTGGGAAAGGCCCCGGAACACTGAAGCTTTCTTT
CASSWERPRNTEAFF
>many|-|TRBV5-1|TRBJ2-3
TGCGCCAGCAGAGACGGGACTCCCGTGGGCACAGATACGCAGTATTTT
CASRDGTPVGTDTQYF
>few|-|TRBV6-2/TRBV6-3|TRBJ1-1
TGTGCCAGCAGTTACTCGACCAGGGAGATGAACACTGAAGCTTTCTTT
CASSYSTREMNTEAFF
>few|-|TRBV28|TRBJ2-7
TGTGCCAGCAGTCCCCGATCTGTGGGCCACGAGCAGTACTTC
CASSPRSVGHEQYF
>many|TRBD1|TRBV5-1|TRBJ2-3
TGCGCCAGCAGCAGGACCGGGACAGGGAGCACAGATACGCAGTATTTT
CASSRTGTGSTDTQYF
>-|-|TRBV5-1|TRBJ2-2
TGCGCCAGCAGCTTGGGCGCCTCGATACAAGGGGAGCTGTTTTTT
CASSLGASIQGELFF
>many|TRBD1|TRBV15|TRBJ2-3
TGTGCCACCAGCAGAGCAGGGGGCGCGGGAGATACGCAGTATTTT
CATSRAGGAGDTQYF
>many|TRBD1|TRBV5-1|TRBJ1-6
TGCGCCAGTCAATCGACTCCTCGGACAGGGAATTCACCCCTCCACTTT
CASQSTPRTGNSPLHF
>many|TRBD2|TRBV6-5|TRBJ2-1
TGTGCCAGCAGCCCGCCTGGGACTAGCAGGGATGAGCAGTTCTTC
CASSPPGTSRDEQFF
>many|-|TRBV28|TRBJ2-7
TGTGCCAGCAGTTCGGGGACATCAAACTACGAGCAGTACTTC
CASSSGTSNYEQYF
>-|-|TRBV15|TRBJ2-7
TGTGCCACCAGCCGGGACGGCGATACCTACGAGCAGTACTTC
CATSRDGDTYEQYF
>many|-|TRBV4-1|TRBJ1-1
TGCGCCAGCAGCCAAAGGATTGGCGGGGACACTGAAGCTTTCTTT
CASSQRIGGDTEAFF
>many|-|TRBV21-1|TRBJ2-1
TGTGCCAGCAGCAAAGCGGGTAGCGGGAGGGCCGATGAGCAGTTCTTC
CASSKAGSGRADEQFF
>many|-|TRBV20-1|TRBJ2-7
TGCAGTGCTGGGACAGGGGAAGCGGGAGGGCCCTACGAGCAGTACTTC
CSAGTGEAGGPYEQYF
>many|TRBD1|TRBV7-9|TRBJ1-1
TGTGCCAGCAGCTTAGCGAACGGACAGGGGCCTGGAGGGAACACTGAAGCTTTCTTT
CASSLANGQGPGGNTEAFF
>-|-|TRBV5-1|TRBJ2-2
TGCGCCAGCAGCTTGGGCGACAGAACCGGGGAGCTGTTTTTT
CASSLGDRTGELFF
>many|-|TRBV28|TRBJ2-1
TGTGCCAGCAGTTTAGTCGGCGAGAACCGCAATGAGCAGTTCTTC
CASSLVGENRNEQFF
>many|-|TRBV20-1|TRBJ2-3
TGCAGTGCTAGCTGGCCTAGGGTAACTAGCACAGATACGCAGTATTTT
CSASWPRVTSTDTQYF
>few|-|TRBV3-1|TRBJ2-5
TGTGCCAGCAGCCAAGGACACTTAGGTCATGAGACCCAGTACTTC
CASSQGHLGHETQYF
>many|TRBD2|TRBV11-2|TRBJ2-1
TGTGCCAGCAGCCAAATCCCGGGACTAGCGGGAGCCGGTGAGCAGTTCTTC
CASSQIPGLAGAGEQFF
>few|-|TRBV7-2|TRBJ1-1
TGTGCCAGCAGCTTAGGTCCGGGTGTGAGCACTGAAGCATTCTTT
CASSLGPGVSTEAFF
>many|-|TRBV12-3/TRBV12-4|TRBJ1-1
TGTGCCAGCAGTCCTAGGACAGCCGGGAACAGGGAAGCTTTCTTT
CASSPRTAGNREAFF
>many|-|TRBV25-1|TRBJ2-1
TGTGCCAGCAACCCGAGGGGGGGTTTCAATGAGCAGTTCTTC
CASNPRGGFNEQFF
>-|-|TRBV20-1|TRBJ2-4
TGCAGTGCTGTCAGGGCAGACATTCAGTACTTC
CSAVRADIQYF
>many|-|TRBV4-1|TRBJ2-4
TGCGCCAGCAGCCAAGATGACTTTATAGCCAAAAACATTCAGTACTTC
CASSQDDFIAKNIQYF
>many|-|TRBV7-2|TRBJ2-7
TGTGCCAGCAGCCCATCCCGCGGCGAGCAGTACTTC
CASSPSRGEQYF
>many|-|TRBV7-2|TRBJ2-3
TGTGCCAGCACTGAGGACTTACGCACAGATACGCAGTATTTT
CASTEDLRTDTQYF
>many|-|TRBV5-1|TRBJ1-4
TGCGCCAGCAGCTTGGGACACCCAAGTGAAAAACTGTTTTTT
CASSLGHPSEKLFF
>many|-|TRBV11-2|TRBJ2-7
TGTGCCAGCAGCCGGGAGATCGGGGGAACCTACGAGCAGTACTTC
CASSREIGGTYEQYF
>many|TRBD1|TRBV3-1|TRBJ2-7
TGTGCCAGCAGCTTGAAGGGACAGACCTACGAGCAGTACTTC
CASSLKGQTYEQYF
>many|-|TRBV5-1|TRBJ2-7
TGCGCCAGCAGCTTTCAAACAGCGGACCTTGCCTACGAGCAGTACTTC
CASSFQTADLAYEQYF
>many|TRBD2|TRBV5-1|TRBJ2-1
TGCGCCACCAATCGTCTAGCGGGAGTTGCCTACAATGAGCAGTTCTTC
CATNRLAGVAYNEQFF
>many|-|TRBV7-2|TRBJ2-7
TGTGCCAGCAGCCTAGCACGGAGCTCCTACGAGCAGTACTTC
CASSLARSSYEQYF
>many|TRBD2|TRBV10-3|TRBJ2-1
TGTGCCACCAGGACTAGCGGGAGCTCCTACAATGAGCAGTTCTTC
CATRTSGSSYNEQFF
>many|TRBD2|TRBV4-1|TRBJ2-7
TGCGCCAGCAGCCAAGGACTAGCTTTCTACGAGCAGTACTTC
CASSQGLAFYEQYF
>many|-|TRBV20-1|TRBJ2-7
TGCAGTGCTAGATTTGGGGGGAGCTCCTACGAGCAGTACTTC
CSARFGGSSYEQYF
>many|TRBD1|TRBV12-3/TRBV12-4|TRBJ2-5
TGTGCCAGCAGTGCAAACCCGAAGCGGACAGGCCTAGCCCCTGAGACCCAGTACTTC
CASSANPKRTGLAPETQYF
>many|TRBD2|TRBV15|TRBJ2-1
TGTGCCACCAGCAGTCCCCTAGCGGGCCTTTACAATGAGCAGTTCTTC
CATSSPLAGLYNEQFF
>many|TRBD2|TRBV27|TRBJ2-1
TGTGCCAGCAGTGGGCGGGAGGGCTCCTACAATGAGCAGTTCTTC
CASSGREGSYNEQFF
>few|-|TRBV10-3|TRBJ2-7
TGTGCCATCACCGAGGACAGCGATGACGAGCAGTACTTC
CAITEDSDDEQYF
>many|TRBD1|TRBV29-1|TRBJ2-7
TGCAGCGTTATGACAGGGTCCGAGCAGTACTTC
CSVMTGSEQYF
>many|TRBD1|TRBV9|TRBJ2-7
TGTGCCAGCAGCGTAGTCGACAGGGATTCCGAGCAGTACTTC
CASSVVDRDSEQYF
>many|-|TRBV12-5|TRBJ2-3
TGTGCTAGTGGTTGGACAGGCACAGATACGCAGTATTTT
CASGWTGTDTQYF
>many|-|TRBV28|TRBJ1-6
TGTGCCAGCAGCCCCGGGACTCTTCTGTTACCCCTCCACTTT
CASSPGTLLLPLHF
>-|-|TRBV20-1|TRBJ1-3
TGCAGTGCTAGCCTAGGGACCCCTGGAAACACCATAAATTTT
CSASLGTPGNTINF
>many|-|TRBV20-1|TRBJ2-1
TGCAGTGCCCCTAGGTCTTATCCTAGCTCCTACAATGAGCAGTTCTTC
CSAPRSYPSSYNEQFF
>few|TRBD1|TRBV20-1|TRBJ1-1
TGCAGTGCTAGAGATTCCGAGGGGGCGAACACTGAAGCTTTCTTT
CSARDSEGANTEAFF
>many|-|TRBV5-1|TRBJ2-4
TGCGCCAGCAGCTTAGCGTTAGCCAAAAACATTCAGTACTTC
CASSLALAKNIQYF
>many|-|TRBV6-5|TRBJ2-1
TGTGCCAGCAGTTCTAACGCCGGGACATTGGAGCAGTTCTTC
CASSSNAGTLEQFF
>many|-|TRBV7-9|TRBJ1-5
TGTGCCAGCAGCCCCCGAGAGAATCAGCCCCAGCATTTT
CASSPRENQPQHF
>many|-|TRBV7-9|TRBJ1-4
TGTGCCAGCAGCGTCCGGAGGGATGAAAAACTGTTTTTT
CASSVRRDEKLFF
>many|TRBD1|TRBV7-2|TRBJ1-5
TGTGCCAGCAGCTTGGGGACAGCTCTCAATCAGCCCCAGCATTTT
CASSLGTALNQPQHF
>many|TRBD2|TRBV29-1|TRBJ2-7
TGCAGCGTTGGGCGGGAGAGTCGCTACGAGCAGTACTTC
CSVGRESRYEQYF
>-|-|TRBV2|TRBJ2-2
TGTGCCAGCAGGAGAAGGGTTGCCGACACAGGGGAGCTGTTTTTT
CASRRRVADTGELFF
>many|TRBD1|TRBV20-1|TRBJ2-3
TGCAGTGCTAGAGATCCCCGGGACAGGGTCTCTAATGCGCAGTATTTT
CSARDPRDRVSNAQYF
>few|TRBD1|TRBV29-1|TRBJ2-3
TGCAGCGTTGATGGGGTGGGACAGGGTCTCTCAGATACGCAGTATTTT
CSVDGVGQGLSDTQYF
>many|TRBD1|TRBV20-1|TRBJ1-2
TGCAGTGCTAGGGACAGGGCTGTTGGCTACACCTTC
CSARDRAVGYTF
>many|-|TRBV10-3|TRBJ1-1
TGTGCCACCCAGGAGGGAAACACTGAAGCTTTCTTT
CATQEGNTEAFF
>many|-|TRBV27|TRBJ2-5
TGTGCCAGCAATTATGGCGGGGGCCAAGGGGCCCAGTACTTC
CASNYGGGQGAQYF